One sample yielded the 3 T cell receptor beta chains listed below, sequenced in a study of T cell responses to AZD1222 COVID-19 vaccine. The assay was immunoSEQ multiplex PCR, and TCRdb's table has in-frame clones only and misses some. The sample has fewer than 110,000 clones, 70% to 90% seen once. The sample was peripheral blood, taken 28 days after the second AZD1222 dose. The receptors were sampled from an adult who received the AZD1222 COVID-19 vaccine.

The chain has TRBV28 and TRBJ1-2; 9 nucleotides align to TRBD1. V shed 6 bases, J shed 4 bases, and the junction held 3 bases outside the gene matches. Germline V lookup: CDR1 MDHEN, CDR2 SYDVKM. The length of the CDR3 is 13 residues. CDR3 amino acids: CASRRDRAYGYTF. CDR3 nucleotides: TGTGCCAGCAGGCGGGACAGGGCCTATGGCTACACCTTC.

The V gene is TRBV11-2, the J gene TRBJ2-5; D is possibly TRBD1 (7 bases). The V gene's germline CDR1 is SGHAT and CDR2 FQNNGV. The germline V and J ends were trimmed by 1 base and 4 bases, with 19 bases remaining between them. This CDR3 is 17 amino acids long. The CDR3: CASSLVIEAGGRETQYF. The CDR3 nucleotides are TGTGCCAGCAGCTTAGTGATAGAGGCAGGGGGGAGAGAGACCCAGTACTTC.

In its sample, this clone was seen once. The chain joins TRBV28 to TRBJ1-5; 10 bases are shared with TRBD1. The CDR3 length is 16 residues. Trimming took 5 bases from V and 6 from J; bases not matched to a gene: 10. Germline V gene sequence: CDR1 MDHEN, CDR2 SYDVKM. CDR3 in amino acids: CASSPPGQGFRQPQHF. DNA for the CDR3: TGTGCCAGCAGTCCCCCGGGACAGGGGTTCCGTCAGCCCCAGCATTTT.